These T cell receptor beta chains were read from a single sample in a study of cytomegalovirus exposure and HLA in healthy donors. This table comes from immunoSEQ multiplex PCR, and its TCRdb copy is limited to in-frame clones, with some not included. This table holds some 170,000 clones, approximately 72% found once. Sample: PBMCs. These receptors all come from a human donor in good health. Both conserved end residues are part of each CDR3. The D gene is left open where the match is weak. Clone size is given for some rows only: seen once, a few or many times, or a class if the clone is expanded.

>TRBJ1-2|.|TRBD1|TRBV5-3
CARSPGQIYGYTF
TGTGCCAGAAGCCCGGGACAGATCTATGGCTACACCTTC
>TRBJ2-1|.|TRBD1|TRBV5-1
CASSPEPGQGNDNEQFF
TGCGCCAGCAGCCCGGAACCGGGACAGGGGAATGACAATGAGCAGTTCTTC
>TRBJ2-2|few|TRBD1|TRBV9
CASRQGAGELFF
TGTGCCAGTCGACAGGGGGCCGGGGAGCTGTTTTTT
>TRBJ2-3|.|.|TRBV5-1
CASSLEGRATDTQYF
TGCGCCAGCAGCTTGGAGGGCAGGGCGACAGATACGCAGTATTTT
>TRBJ1-1|.|.|TRBV7-6
CASSLSGQSRAFF
TGTGCCAGCAGCTTATCAGGACAGTCTCGAGCTTTCTTT
>TRBJ1-1|.|TRBD1|TRBV7-8
CASRRDRTIGVNTEAFF
TGTGCCAGCCGCCGGGACAGAACGATAGGGGTGAACACTGAAGCTTTCTTT
>TRBJ2-5|.|TRBD2|TRBV2
CASKTSGKETQYF
TGTGCCAGCAAGACTAGCGGGAAGGAGACCCAGTACTTC
>TRBJ2-1|.|.|TRBV6-4
CASSLTRANNEQFF
TGTGCCAGCAGCCTGACTAGGGCCAACAATGAGCAGTTCTTC
>TRBJ2-5|.|.|TRBV7-9
CASSFLETQYF
TGTGCCAGCAGCTTCTTGGAGACCCAGTACTTC
>TRBJ2-5|few|TRBD1|TRBV7-8
CASSPGTGHGETQYF
TGTGCCAGCAGCCCAGGGACAGGCCACGGGGAGACCCAGTACTTC
>TRBJ1-6|.|TRBD1|TRBV27
CASSPSGTVNSPLHF
TGTGCCAGCAGCCCATCCGGGACAGTTAATTCACCCCTCCACTTT
>TRBJ1-1|.|TRBD1|TRBV6-1
CASNRDRGRTEAFF
TGTGCCAGCAACCGGGACAGGGGACGGACTGAAGCTTTCTTT
>TRBJ1-5|.|.|TRBV6-4
CASLPRVTHSNQPQHF
TGTGCCAGCCTACCTCGAGTAACTCATAGCAATCAGCCCCAGCATTTT
>TRBJ1-2|few|TRBD1|TRBV29-1
CSVEDPGQGTNYGYTF
TGCAGCGTTGAAGATCCGGGACAGGGGACGAACTATGGCTACACCTTC
>TRBJ1-3|.|.|TRBV19
CASSLQRNTIYF
TGTGCCAGTAGCCTCCAGAGGAACACCATATATTTT
>TRBJ1-1|.|.|TRBV9
CASSVAPDTEAFF
TGTGCCAGCAGCGTAGCTCCGGACACTGAAGCTTTCTTT
>TRBJ1-5|.|TRBD1|TRBV7-9
CASSLSQGAGQPQHF
TGTGCCAGCAGCTTGTCACAGGGGGCAGGACAGCCCCAGCATTTT
>TRBJ1-5|.|.|TRBV6-5
CASSVGRPGNQPQHF
TGTGCCAGCAGTGTGGGGCGGCCGGGCAATCAGCCCCAGCATTTT
>TRBJ1-1|.|TRBD1|TRBV20-1
CSAGQDREAFF
TGCAGTGCTGGACAGGATAGGGAGGCTTTCTTT
>TRBJ1-6|.|.|TRBV9
CASSLEGSPLHF
TGTGCCAGCAGCCTGGAGGGTTCACCCCTCCACTTT
>TRBJ1-1|.|TRBD1|TRBV30
CAWSQKTGGSTEAFF
TGTGCCTGGAGTCAGAAGACAGGGGGCAGCACTGAAGCTTTCTTT
>TRBJ2-1|once|.|TRBV7-2
CASSLDVGGYNEQFF
TGTGCCAGCAGCTTAGACGTGGGGGGTTACAATGAGCAGTTCTTC
>TRBJ2-7|.|TRBD1|TRBV5-4
CASSLPGGRNEQYF
TGTGCCAGCAGCTTACCAGGGGGCCGGAACGAGCAGTACTTC
>TRBJ1-1|.|TRBD1|TRBV4-1
CASSPRQGGNMNTEAFF
TGCGCCAGCAGCCCAAGACAGGGGGGAAACATGAACACTGAAGCTTTCTTT
>TRBJ2-3|.|.|TRBV27
CASSIVGTDTQYF
TGTGCCAGCAGTATAGTCGGCACAGATACGCAGTATTTT
>TRBJ1-2|.|TRBD1|TRBV6-5
CASSYSGTASSYGYTF
TGTGCCAGCAGTTACTCGGGGACAGCGTCTTCCTATGGCTACACCTTC
>TRBJ1-5|.|.|TRBV13
CASSSGAVQPQHF
TGTGCCAGCAGCTCAGGGGCTGTACAGCCCCAGCATTTT
>TRBJ1-1|.|TRBD1|TRBV25-1
CASSDRVAEAFF
TGTGCCAGCAGCGACAGGGTGGCTGAAGCTTTCTTT
>TRBJ1-4|.|TRBD1|TRBV15
CATSPGQGTSTNEKLFF
TGTGCCACCAGCCCGGGACAGGGTACATCAACTAATGAAAAACTGTTTTTT
>TRBJ2-7|.|TRBD2|TRBV11-1
CASSLDLAGGNHEQYF
TGTGCCAGCAGCTTAGACCTAGCGGGGGGAAACCACGAGCAGTACTTC
>TRBJ2-7|.|TRBD1|TRBV5-1
CASSPGQGIYEQYF
TGCGCCAGCAGCCCGGGACAGGGGATCTACGAGCAGTACTTC
>TRBJ2-1|few|.|TRBV18
CASSWGIGRDEQFF
TGTGCCAGCTCATGGGGCATAGGTCGCGATGAGCAGTTCTTC
>TRBJ1-4|once|.|TRBV4-1
CASSPTGGEKLFF
TGCGCCAGCAGCCCGACGGGAGGGGAAAAACTGTTTTTT
>TRBJ2-1|.|TRBD1|TRBV19
CASSMGQEQFF
TGTGCCAGTAGTATGGGACAGGAGCAGTTCTTC
>TRBJ2-3|.|TRBD1|TRBV5-1
CASSFPGTGWTDTQYF
TGCGCCAGCAGCTTCCCCGGGACAGGGTGGACAGATACGCAGTATTTT
>TRBJ2-3|.|.|TRBV6-6
CASRVTSSPTDTQYF
TGTGCCAGCAGAGTCACTAGTTCCCCCACAGATACGCAGTATTTT
>TRBJ1-2|.|.|TRBV15
CATSRDRQDYGYTF
TGTGCCACCAGCAGAGATAGGCAGGACTATGGCTACACCTTC
>TRBJ1-6|.|.|TRBV19
CATTGYNSPLHF
TGTGCCACTACAGGGTATAATTCACCCCTCCACTTT
>TRBJ2-7|.|TRBD2|TRBV5-4
CASSSAGTISYEQYF
TGTGCCAGCAGCTCGGCCGGGACTATATCCTACGAGCAGTACTTC
>TRBJ1-5|few|.|TRBV15
CATSNGLNQPQHF
TGTGCCACCAGCAACGGACTCAATCAGCCCCAGCATTTT
>TRBJ2-7|.|TRBD2|TRBV27
CASSPGGKSRYEQYF
TGTGCCAGCAGCCCGGGGGGGAAGAGTCGGTACGAGCAGTACTTC
>TRBJ2-7|.|.|TRBV7-2
CASSAPGPEQYF
TGTGCCAGCAGTGCCCCAGGGCCCGAGCAGTACTTC
>TRBJ2-5|.|TRBD1|TRBV7-9
CASSRQGRETQYF
TGTGCCAGCAGCCGACAGGGGAGGGAGACCCAGTACTTC
>TRBJ2-3|.|TRBD2|TRBV18
CASSPGLASTDTQYF
TGTGCCAGCTCACCTGGACTAGCGAGCACAGATACGCAGTATTTT
>TRBJ2-7|few|TRBD1|TRBV5-1
CASRGGQLDYEQYF
TGCGCCAGCAGAGGGGGACAGCTAGACTACGAGCAGTACTTC
>TRBJ1-2|.|TRBD1|TRBV27
CASSLGQGNGYTF
TGTGCCAGCAGTTTGGGACAGGGGAATGGCTACACCTTC
>TRBJ1-1|.|TRBD1|TRBV27
CASSEQGANLNTEAFF
TGTGCCAGCAGCGAACAGGGGGCTAATTTGAACACTGAAGCTTTCTTT
>TRBJ1-4|.|.|TRBV7-8
CASSPGAGGKLFF
TGTGCCAGCAGCCCTGGGGCCGGAGGGAAACTGTTTTTT
>TRBJ2-7|.|TRBD1|TRBV4-3
CASSQGRGHYYEQYF
TGCGCCAGCAGCCAAGGCAGGGGGCACTACTACGAGCAGTACTTC
>TRBJ1-1|.|TRBD1|TRBV6-1
CAISDYADRVGRNTEAFF
TGTGCCATCAGTGATTACGCGGACAGGGTTGGACGGAACACTGAAGCTTTCTTT